Listed below are T cell receptor beta chains from one sample, sequenced in a study of blood T cell repertoires in COVID-19. Assay used: immunoSEQ multiplex PCR; TCRdb lists only in-frame clones, some missing. In the table there are over 250,000 clones, 70% to 90% of which are singletons. Sequencing was done on a sample of peripheral blood. The receptors were gathered from an older woman with acute or convalescent COVID-19. Each CDR3 is given with its conserved first and last residue. The D gene is left open where the match is weak. A row's size may be missing; if present it is once, few, many or a size class.

V: TRBV5-6
D: .
J: TRBJ1-2
size: .
CDR3: CASSLLGQRAGYTF
DNA: TGTGCCAGCAGCTTGCTCGGACAGAGGGCCGGCTACACCTTC

V: TRBV5-1
D: TRBD1
J: TRBJ2-7
size: .
CDR3: CASSPGQGSSYEQYF
DNA: TGCGCCAGCAGCCCGGGACAGGGGAGCTCCTACGAGCAGTACTTC

V: TRBV5-6
D: .
J: TRBJ2-7
size: .
CDR3: CASSLRGLYEQYF
DNA: TGTGCCAGCAGCCTCAGGGGCCTCTACGAGCAGTACTTC

V: TRBV15
D: TRBD1
J: TRBJ1-2
size: .
CDR3: CATSTQGGNGYTF
DNA: TGTGCCACCAGCACACAGGGGGGGAATGGCTACACCTTC

V: TRBV9
D: TRBD2
J: TRBJ2-5
size: .
CDR3: CASSVGPAGAGETQYF
DNA: TGTGCCAGCAGCGTAGGTCCAGCGGGGGCTGGGGAGACCCAGTACTTC

V: TRBV7-8
D: .
J: TRBJ2-1
size: .
CDR3: CASSLQGHHEQFF
DNA: TGTGCCAGCAGCTTACAGGGGCATCATGAGCAGTTCTTC

V: TRBV3-1/TRBV3-2
D: .
J: TRBJ1-5
size: .
CDR3: CASSQDLVQPQHF
DNA: TGTGCCAGCAGCCAAGATCTTGTTCAGCCCCAGCATTTT

V: TRBV2
D: TRBD2
J: TRBJ2-2
size: once
CDR3: CASRAMRGGNTGELFF
DNA: TGTGCCAGCAGGGCTATGCGGGGGGGAAACACCGGGGAGCTGTTTTTT

V: TRBV12-3/TRBV12-4
D: .
J: TRBJ1-1
size: .
CDR3: CASKGRVNTEAFF
DNA: TGTGCCAGCAAGGGCAGGGTGAACACTGAAGCTTTCTTT

V: TRBV3-1/TRBV3-2
D: TRBD1
J: TRBJ2-1
size: few
CDR3: CASSYRDSSTNEQFF
DNA: TGTGCCAGCAGCTACCGGGACAGCTCCACTAATGAGCAGTTCTTC

V: TRBV3-1/TRBV3-2
D: TRBD2
J: TRBJ2-3
size: .
CDR3: CASSQAGGSQYF
DNA: TGTGCCAGCAGCCAGGCGGGGGGGTCGCAGTATTTT

V: TRBV7-9
D: TRBD1
J: TRBJ1-5
size: .
CDR3: CASSYGQGRQPQHF
DNA: TGTGCCAGCAGCTACGGACAGGGGCGGCAGCCCCAGCATTTT

V: TRBV18
D: TRBD1
J: TRBJ1-1
size: .
CDR3: CASSLQGASAEAFF
DNA: TGTGCCAGCTCATTACAGGGGGCGAGCGCTGAAGCTTTCTTT

V: TRBV24-1
D: .
J: TRBJ2-7
size: .
CDR3: CATSDLQEQYF
DNA: TGTGCCACCAGTGATTTGCAAGAGCAGTACTTC

V: TRBV5-1
D: TRBD1
J: TRBJ2-7
size: few
CDR3: CASSPQIGSGGTYEQYF
DNA: TGCGCCAGCAGCCCGCAAATAGGGTCAGGGGGCACCTACGAGCAGTACTTC

V: TRBV5-5
D: .
J: TRBJ1-6
size: .
CDR3: CASSLLAGASPSPLHF
DNA: TGTGCCAGCAGCCTCCTCGCAGGGGCCAGCCCTTCACCCCTCCACTTT

V: TRBV6-2/TRBV6-3
D: TRBD2
J: TRBJ2-4
size: .
CDR3: CASSYEGSGDLAKNIQYF
DNA: TGTGCCAGCAGTTACGAAGGTAGCGGGGACCTAGCCAAAAACATTCAGTACTTC

V: TRBV5-1
D: .
J: TRBJ2-7
size: .
CDR3: CASSPMPRTGREQYF
DNA: TGCGCCAGCAGCCCAATGCCCCGGACTGGAAGGGAGCAGTACTTC

V: TRBV24-1
D: TRBD2
J: TRBJ2-1
size: .
CDR3: CATSVLAGGPNEQFF
DNA: TGTGCCACCAGTGTCCTAGCGGGGGGGCCCAATGAGCAGTTCTTC

V: TRBV3-1/TRBV3-2
D: TRBD1
J: TRBJ2-7
size: .
CDR3: CASSPGQGWSSYEQYF
DNA: TGTGCCAGCAGCCCTGGACAGGGATGGAGCTCCTACGAGCAGTACTTC

V: TRBV5-1
D: .
J: TRBJ1-6
size: .
CDR3: CASSSSGFNSPLHF
DNA: TGCGCCAGCAGCTCGTCAGGCTTCAATTCACCCCTCCACTTT

V: TRBV18
D: .
J: TRBJ1-5
size: .
CDR3: CASSGAASYQPQHF
DNA: TGTGCCAGCTCAGGGGCAGCCTCCTATCAGCCCCAGCATTTT

V: TRBV7-3
D: .
J: TRBJ2-1
size: .
CDR3: CASSLSSVVNEQFF
DNA: TGTGCCAGCAGCCTCTCGTCGGTGGTCAATGAGCAGTTCTTC

V: TRBV6-5
D: .
J: TRBJ1-2
size: few
CDR3: CASRAVGAGRGYTF
DNA: TGTGCCAGCAGAGCGGTGGGGGCAGGGAGAGGCTACACCTTC

V: TRBV3-1/TRBV3-2
D: .
J: TRBJ1-3
size: .
CDR3: CASSRLGNTIYF
DNA: TGTGCCAGCAGCCGGCTCGGAAACACCATATATTTT

V: TRBV5-4
D: .
J: TRBJ2-7
size: .
CDR3: CASSFGLSYEQYF
DNA: TGTGCCAGCAGCTTTGGACTTAGCTACGAGCAGTACTTC

V: TRBV4-1
D: TRBD2
J: TRBJ2-5
size: once
CDR3: CASSHATGGLETQYF
DNA: TGCGCCAGCAGCCACGCTACGGGGGGATTAGAGACCCAGTACTTC

V: TRBV7-8
D: .
J: TRBJ1-5
size: .
CDR3: CASSLDQGNQPQHF
DNA: TGTGCCAGCAGCTTAGATCAGGGGAATCAGCCCCAGCATTTT

V: TRBV3-1/TRBV3-2
D: .
J: TRBJ1-1
size: few
CDR3: CASSQVGGRVAAFF
DNA: TGTGCCAGCAGCCAAGTAGGAGGTCGGGTGGCAGCTTTCTTT

V: TRBV2
D: TRBD1
J: TRBJ1-1
size: .
CDR3: CASSGQGVGTEAFF
DNA: TGTGCCAGCAGTGGACAGGGGGTAGGCACTGAAGCTTTCTTT

V: TRBV7-2
D: .
J: TRBJ2-6
size: .
CDR3: CASSLHTSGANVLTF
DNA: TGTGCCAGCAGCTTACACACCTCTGGGGCCAACGTCCTGACTTTC

V: TRBV10-3
D: .
J: TRBJ2-2
size: .
CDR3: CAISDGSVALELFF
DNA: TGTGCCATCAGTGATGGGAGCGTAGCCCTGGAGCTGTTTTTT

V: TRBV6-5
D: .
J: TRBJ1-1
size: .
CDR3: CASLGPRKGEAFF
DNA: TGTGCCAGCCTCGGGCCCCGAAAGGGGGAAGCTTTCTTT

V: TRBV3-1/TRBV3-2
D: .
J: TRBJ2-7
size: .
CDR3: CASSLRGGPNEQYF
DNA: TGTGCCAGCAGCCTCCGCGGGGGCCCTAACGAGCAGTACTTC

V: TRBV9
D: TRBD2
J: TRBJ2-1
size: .
CDR3: CASSVLAGGSYNEQFF
DNA: TGTGCCAGCAGCGTACTAGCGGGGGGTTCCTACAATGAGCAGTTCTTC

V: TRBV10-3
D: .
J: TRBJ2-3
size: .
CDR3: CAISPGNKAEYF
DNA: TGTGCCATCAGTCCAGGGAACAAGGCGGAGTATTTT

V: TRBV7-9
D: .
J: TRBJ2-7
size: .
CDR3: CASSLSQTAVVGLDEQYF
DNA: TGTGCCAGCAGCCTCTCGCAGACTGCGGTTGTAGGCCTGGACGAGCAGTACTTC

V: TRBV18
D: .
J: TRBJ1-1
size: .
CDR3: CASSPVRGTEAFF
DNA: TGTGCCAGCTCACCTGTACGGGGCACTGAAGCTTTCTTT

V: TRBV19
D: .
J: TRBJ2-3
size: .
CDR3: CASSPDTSNTQYF
DNA: TGTGCCAGTAGCCCCGACACTTCAAATACGCAGTATTTT

V: TRBV18
D: TRBD1
J: TRBJ2-7
size: .
CDR3: CASSPTGGVYEQYF
DNA: TGTGCCAGCTCACCGACAGGGGGGGTATACGAGCAGTACTTC

V: TRBV12-5
D: .
J: TRBJ1-2
size: .
CDR3: CASGLGSYGYTF
DNA: TGTGCTAGTGGTTTAGGGAGTTATGGCTACACCTTC

V: TRBV28
D: .
J: TRBJ1-2
size: few
CDR3: CASTEGLFYTF
DNA: TGTGCCAGCACGGAGGGACTTTTCTACACCTTC

V: TRBV5-4
D: TRBD1
J: TRBJ2-2
size: .
CDR3: CAGARTGPNTGELFF
DNA: TGTGCCGGCGCGAGGACAGGGCCCAACACCGGGGAGCTGTTTTTT

V: TRBV9
D: TRBD1
J: TRBJ2-7
size: .
CDR3: CASSVERADRAYEQYF
DNA: TGTGCCAGCAGCGTAGAAAGGGCGGACAGGGCCTACGAGCAGTACTTC

V: TRBV27
D: .
J: TRBJ2-1
size: .
CDR3: CASSRNENSYNEQFF
DNA: TGTGCCAGCAGCCGAAACGAGAACTCCTACAATGAGCAGTTCTTC

V: TRBV11-2
D: .
J: TRBJ2-7
size: .
CDR3: CASSLDDSYLYEQYF
DNA: TGTGCCAGCAGCTTAGACGACAGCTACCTCTACGAGCAGTACTTC

V: TRBV6-5
D: .
J: TRBJ1-2
size: .
CDR3: CASSYPRARGYGYTF
DNA: TGTGCCAGCAGTTACCCCCGGGCAAGGGGCTATGGCTACACCTTC

V: TRBV5-4
D: TRBD1
J: TRBJ1-4
size: .
CDR3: CASSLGGQVGEKLFF
DNA: TGTGCCAGCAGCTTGGGGGGACAGGTTGGGGAAAAACTGTTTTTT

V: TRBV11-3
D: TRBD2
J: TRBJ2-3
size: .
CDR3: CASSEGLVTDTQYF
DNA: TGTGCCAGCAGCGAGGGACTAGTTACAGATACGCAGTATTTT

V: TRBV24-1
D: .
J: TRBJ2-1
size: .
CDR3: CATSDLSSGPYNEQFF
DNA: TGTGCCACCAGTGATTTATCGAGCGGGCCCTACAATGAGCAGTTCTTC

V: TRBV7-2
D: .
J: TRBJ2-7
size: .
CDR3: CASSLGNRAGEQYF
DNA: TGTGCCAGCAGCTTAGGGAACAGGGCCGGCGAGCAGTACTTC

V: TRBV10-3
D: TRBD1
J: TRBJ1-5
size: few
CDR3: CAISPTGGNQPQHF
DNA: TGTGCCATCAGCCCGACAGGGGGGAATCAGCCCCAGCATTTT

V: TRBV6-5
D: TRBD1
J: TRBJ1-3
size: .
CDR3: CAILQGLNSGNTIYF
DNA: TGTGCCATCCTACAGGGGCTAAACTCTGGAAACACCATATATTTT

V: TRBV5-5
D: .
J: TRBJ1-1
size: .
CDR3: CASSLVGHWNTEAFF
DNA: TGTGCCAGCAGCTTGGTGGGACACTGGAACACTGAAGCTTTCTTT

V: TRBV7-6
D: .
J: TRBJ1-4
size: .
CDR3: CASRSGATNEKLFF
DNA: TGTGCCAGCAGGTCGGGGGCAACTAATGAAAAACTGTTTTTT

V: TRBV6-5
D: TRBD1
J: TRBJ1-1
size: .
CDR3: CASSSHRGQDPEAFF
DNA: TGTGCCAGCAGTAGTCACAGGGGGCAAGATCCTGAAGCTTTCTTT